This T cell receptor beta chain was identified in a study of cytomegalovirus exposure and HLA in healthy donors. Comment on this clone: Its antigen is undetermined.

The PCR used 60 Vbeta and 13 Jbeta primers. Libraries were prepared by immunoSEQ multiplex PCR; TCRdb keeps only in-frame clonotypes and omits some of them. This table lists over 100,000 clones. Study results and caveats: Usually a TCR sequence was rare, but some public TCRs were found in many donors.

The sequencing sample was made of PBMCs. This TCR came from a woman aged 40 to 50 in good health and CMV-seropositive.

The CDR3 DNA sequence: TGTGCCAGTAGCCTAAGACTAGGTGGTAACGAGCAGTACTTC. Translation gives CASSLRLGGNEQYF. This sequence joins TRBV19 and TRBJ2-7; D is possibly TRBD2 (6 bases). The length of the CDR3 is 14 residues. The germline V and J ends were trimmed by 6 bases and 5 bases, with 17 bases remaining between them. Per the germline V gene, CDR1 is LNHDA and CDR2 is SQIVND (reference sequence). Complete variable domain (other parts from reference TRBV19 and TRBJ2-7): DGGITQSPKYLFRKEGQNVTLSCEQNLNHDAMYWYRQDPGQGLRLIYYSQIVNDFQKGDIAEGYSVSREKKESFPLTVTSAQKNPTAFYLCASSLRLGGNEQYFGPGTRLTVT.